This T cell receptor (beta chain) was sequenced during a study of tumor-infiltrating lymphocytes in primary liver carcinoma. Study information: By surgical resection, the patients were treated for their primary liver carcinoma.

Study findings and constraints: Relative to blood, tumors carried a significantly larger fraction of the repertoire in their top 250 clones (p = 0.039). It was tumor-adjacent and tumor-blood pairs that overlapped less than tumor region pairs did.

The CDR3 contains 12 residues. V was cut by 1 base and J by 10 bases, with 8 bases left in between. From germline, CDR1 is SGHAT and CDR2 FQNNGV. Unsorted whole blood supplied the RNA, and germline DNA was extracted too. Every patient had chronic HBV infection and was treatment-naive. The sample holds many counts of this clonotype. As yet, its antigen is unknown. A primer matching the constant region was used to make TCR beta cDNA from 500 ng of total RNA. Investigators got TCR beta libraries out of three nested multiplex PCR rounds, done with slightly modified ARM-PCR. Researchers ran the first two PCR rounds for roughly 11 cycles each with TRBV1-TRBV30 forward primers and a C-beta reverse primer. TCRdb re-derived calls from the multiplex PCR reads in MiXCR, one entry per CDR3 protein. The sample holds some 180,000 distinct CDR3 sequences, 50% to 75% seen once.

This TCR derives from a man between 35 and 55 years old with primary liver carcinoma and hepatitis B virus infection. The sample taken for sequencing was peripheral blood. The J gene is TRBJ2-1, the V gene TRBV11-2; perhaps TRBD2 as D (5 bases). Written as DNA, the CDR3 is TGTGCCAGCAGCTTAGTACGAGGGGAGCAGTTCTTC. It encodes CASSLVRGEQFF.